This T cell receptor beta chain derives from a study of CD8 T cells in ankylosing spondylitis (TCRdb year 2017). With regard to the full study: To find TCR variants linked to disease, the study profiled T cell receptor beta repertoires in ankylosing spondylitis patients and healthy donors. In total, the full study cohort was made up of some 100 healthy donors and roughly 27 ankylosing spondylitis patients. Samples of peripheral blood were taken, and for ankylosing spondylitis patients, synovial fluid was collected as well.

There are a few counts of this clonotype. What this receptor recognizes is not known. No base qualities exist here, and no much larger clone lies one base off it. What the work shows at the level of the full study, not this receptor alone: Significant enrichment of the disease-linked clones was reported in matched synovial fluid samples from ankylosing spondylitis patients. Blood from ankylosing spondylitis patients appeared to be characterized by a TCR beta motif composed of roughly 8 highly homologous amino acid variants. Some of the motif variants had been reported before in the synovial fluid and blood of reactive arthritis patients, a finding that suggests common disease-initiation mechanisms. A CD8+ phenotype was shown by the disease-linked clones, which were found at relatively low frequencies in peripheral blood.

Synovial fluid samples were paired with blood samples taken from the same ankylosing spondylitis patients. V is reduced by 5 bases and J by 3 bases, leaving a spacing of 16 bases between them. Via the germline V gene, CDR1 is SGHNT and CDR2 YENEEA. The CDR3 numbers 16 residues from cysteine through phenylalanine. Of all the DNA, just the CDR3 is kept, 48 bases in frame from base 1. Sequencing was performed on an Illumina HiSeq 2500. Quantitative 5'-RACE with molecular barcodes was the method used to prepare the TCR beta libraries. The source study handled its data this way. To identify disease-linked TCR variants, a new computational method was used, one built on a probabilistic model of VDJ rearrangement. The raw public data were reprocessed by TCRdb itself: fastp quality trimming at Q25, MiXCR clonotype calling, in-frame beta chains only. CDR3 protein duplicates are merged, each entry listing the most common genes and DNA. Clone size and V and J calls follow TCRdb, not the original study. A total of about 140,000 distinct CDR3 sequences appear in this sample, about a third of them only once. The top ten clones comprise 6% of the sample.

The source of this sequence is a male donor with ankylosing spondylitis. The specimen was synovial fluid, either unsorted or a sorted T cell fraction (not recorded which). The chain is encoded by TRBV11-3 joined to TRBJ2-2, with the D segment identity uncertain. The CDR3 here reads CASSPRIGSDTGELFF. The sequenced DNA is TGTGCCAGCAGCCCCCGAATAGGGTCGGACACCGGGGAGCTGTTTTTT.